In its sample, the clone carrying this TCR beta chain was seen once. Its target is unknown. Germline V gene lookup returns CDR1 LNHNV and CDR2 YYDKDF (reference sequence). The CDR3 has 12 residues. The source of the sample is a study of blood T cells in healthy people across ages. Overall study results and limits: A roughly linear fall in TCR beta diversity per million T cells was seen with increasing age.

A second about 7 to 12 cycle PCR used barcoded and J-beta primers. Every sample gave at least 2.5 million paired-end reads containing CDR3. TCRdb fed the 5' RACE reads into MiXCR, producing one record per CDR3 protein. The table records approximately 800,000 distinct CDR3 sequences, about 55% of them present only once. The clonotype was recovered from a man older than 75 in good health. Sequences were obtained from blood. V is TRBV15 and J is TRBJ2-7; D gene uncertain. The DNA end is more similar to TRBJ2-5, so the J call may be wrong. The chain's CDR3 is CATSKDRGTQYF. CDR3 bases: TGTGCCACCAGCAAAGATCGAGGGACCCAGTACTTC.